This T cell receptor (beta chain) was documented in a study of T cell responses to AZD1222 COVID-19 vaccine. The V gene's germline CDR1 is SGHVS and CDR2 FQNEAQ. The CDR3 has 13 residues. V was clipped by 4 bases and J by 7 bases; unmatched bases: 3. Comments on this clone: The antigen remains undetermined.

Profiling relied on immunoSEQ multiplex PCR, and the TCRdb table lists in-frame clones only, not all of them. This table has 200,000 or so clones, 90% to 95% appearing once. The study's findings and limits: Donors in the cohort were predominantly white British and more often female, and clonal diversity was possibly underestimated.

This clonotype was obtained from an adult in good health. The gene calls are TRBV7-8 and TRBJ1-4; 7 bases are a match to TRBD1. The material was peripheral blood, obtained on day 0 of AZD1222 vaccination. The CDR3 DNA follows: TGTGCCAGCAGCTCAGGGGGGCGTGAAAAACTGTTTTTT. Translating gives CASSSGGREKLFF.